The 9 T cell receptor beta chains reported below all come from one sample, sequenced in a study of blood T cell repertoires in COVID-19. Profiled with immunoSEQ multiplex PCR; TCRdb holds only in-frame clones, not every one. The data contain 150,000 to 200,000 clones, around 86% of them singletons. The sample consisted of peripheral blood. These TCRs come from a woman between 25 and 40 years old with active or convalescent COVID-19.

The count of this clone is one. CDR3 coding DNA: TGTGCCAGTAGTGCAGGGGTCTTCACAGATACGCAGTATTTT. It is translated as CASSAGVFTDTQYF. V and J are TRBV19 and TRBJ2-3; TRBD1 is a possible D gene (6 bases). V dropped 5 bases and J dropped 2 bases, with 11 bases sitting between them. The CDR3 sequence is 14 residues long. Germline assignment: CDR1 LNHDA and CDR2 SQIVND (reference sequence).

The V gene is TRBV4-2, the J gene TRBJ2-7; 8 nucleotides match TRBD2. V gave up 3 bases and J gave up 6 bases; unmatched junction bases: 13. Per the germline V gene, CDR1 is LGHNA and CDR2 is YNFKEQ. There are 16 residues in the CDR3. The CDR3, as DNA: TGTGCCAGCAGCCACCCTTTCGGGACTAGGGTTGTCGAGCAGTACTTC. Amino acids: CASSHPFGTRVVEQYF.

This clone appeared a few times. The chain carries TRBV19 and TRBJ1-5, with D possibly TRBD1 on 6 matching bases. The germline gives CDR1 LNHDA, CDR2 SQIVND (reference sequence). V lost 4 bases to trimming and J lost 3 bases, with 10 bases between them. The CDR3 has 14 residues. The CDR3 reads CASSTGHSNQPQHF. The CDR3 DNA reads TGTGCCAGTAGTACGGGACATTCCAATCAGCCCCAGCATTTT. The full variable domain, completed using reference TRBV19 and TRBJ1-5, is DGGITQSPKYLFRKEGQNVTLSCEQNLNHDAMYWYRQDPGQGLRLIYYSQIVNDFQKGDIAEGYSVSREKKESFPLTVTSAQKNPTAFYLCASSTGHSNQPQHFGDGTRLSIL.

This sequence joins TRBV5-4 and TRBJ2-5, with TRBD1 as a possible D gene (6 bases). This CDR3 has 14 amino acids. The V end lost 4 bases, the J end lost 5 bases, and 15 bases lay between the germline ends. The V gene's germline CDR1 is SGHNT and CDR2 YYREEE (reference sequence). The CDR3 loop reads CASSRRQGSETQYF. The CDR3 coding sequence is TGTGCCAGCAGCCGGAGGCAGGGGTCGGAGACCCAGTACTTC.

This rearrangement joins TRBV2 to TRBJ1-1, with D tentatively TRBD1 (5 bases). Trimming shortened V by 5 bases and J by 4 bases, and 14 bases separated the two germline ends. The CDR3 contains 14 residues. The germline V gene has CDR1 SNHLY and CDR2 FYNNEI. The CDR3 region is CASSTSPRATEAFF. DNA of the CDR3: TGTGCCAGCAGTACTTCCCCCAGGGCCACTGAAGCTTTCTTT.

This chain uses TRBV6-4 with TRBJ2-7, with 13 bases lining up with TRBD2. Germline CDR1 and CDR2: MRHNA and SNTAGT. The CDR3 loop spans 16 amino acids. V was clipped by 6 bases and J by 5 bases; unmatched bases: 10. CDR3 sequence (DNA): TGTGCCAGCAGCCCCGGACTAGCGGGAGAGTTCCACGAGCAGTACTTC. This gives the protein CASSPGLAGEFHEQYF.

The chain has TRBV28 and TRBJ2-2, with 10 bases matching TRBD2. The CDR3 covers 14 residues. The ends lost 7 bases at V and 4 bases at J; junction bases unmatched: 3. Per the germline V gene, CDR1 is MDHEN and CDR2 is SYDVKM. Here the CDR3 DNA reads TGTGCCAGCACGATAGCGGGAGGCACCGGGGAGCTGTTTTTT. Translated: CASTIAGGTGELFF.

This clone occurred a few times. This rearrangement joins TRBV28 to TRBJ2-7; TRBD2 matches at 7 bases. V lost 5 bases and J lost 6; bases outside the gene matches: 13. Germline V gives CDR1 MDHEN, CDR2 SYDVKM. The CDR3 runs 15 residues. The CDR3 loop reads CASSGLASGGTEQYF. The CDR3 region has the DNA TGTGCCAGCAGTGGGTTGGCCTCGGGAGGAACCGAGCAGTACTTC. The full variable domain, in which reference TRBV28 and TRBJ2-7 provide the parts outside the CDR3, is DVKVTQSSRYLVKRTGEKVFLECVQDMDHENMFWYRQDPGLGLRLIYFSYDVKMKEKGDIPEGYSVSREKKERFSLILESASTNQTSMYLCASSGLASGGTEQYFGPGTRLTVT.

This chain connects TRBV27 to TRBJ1-4, with a tentative D call TRBD1 (5 bases). The CDR3 contains 14 residues. Germline CDR1 is MNHEY and CDR2 is SMNVEV (reference sequence). V was shortened by 0 bases and J by 7 bases, with 9 bases between the two germline ends. The chain's CDR3 is CASSLSGPGEKLFF. The CDR3 DNA follows: TGTGCCAGCAGTTTATCGGGGCCGGGTGAAAAACTGTTTTTT.